The 29 T cell receptor beta chains below come from one sample, sequenced in a study of T cells in Graves' hyperthyroidism and ophthalmopathy. RNA transcripts yielded amplified TCR beta CDR3 regions. Carried out on the TCR CDR3, a first-round RT-PCR used the HTBI primer set. MiXCR was run by TCRdb on the multiplex PCR reads, yielding one entry per CDR3 protein. Of hundreds of thousands of distinct CDR3 sequences in the sample, 15% to 20% are singletons; the top ten hold more than 15%. The sample was blood. All receptors come from a woman younger than 35 with Graves' hyperthyroidism.

This clonotype was counted ten times or more. Here the CDR3 DNA reads TGTGCCAGCAGCTTTATAACAGGGAAGGGGAATGAAAAACTGTTTTTT. It encodes CASSFITGKGNEKLFF. The rearrangement joins TRBV7-2 to TRBJ1-4; tentatively, D is TRBD1 (6 bases). CDR3 length equals 16 residues. V was shortened by 3 bases and J by 5 bases, with 16 bases between the two germline ends. Per germline, CDR1 SGHTA and CDR2 FQGNSA.

This clonotype was seen at least ten times. The V gene is TRBV20-1, the J gene TRBJ1-1; no definite D call. The CDR3 has 11 amino acids. The germline V gene has CDR1 DFQATT and CDR2 SNEGSKA (reference sequence). V lost 2 bases and J 2 bases, leaving 3 bases between the germline ends. CDR3 loop: CSARKNTEAFF. DNA of the CDR3: TGCAGTGCTAGAAAAAACACTGAAGCTTTCTTT.

This clonotype was detected only a few times. This chain joins TRBV19 and TRBJ1-2; D ambiguous. V was pared by 3 bases and J by 0 bases, with 5 bases between. The CDR3 extends over 13 amino acids. Germline CDR1 is LNHDA and CDR2 is SQIVND (reference sequence). The CDR3 spells CASSIATNYGYTF. CDR3 in DNA: TGTGCCAGTAGTATCGCCACTAACTATGGCTACACCTTC.

In this sample, this clonotype turned up many times. This rearrangement joins TRBV7-2 to TRBJ2-1; D is perhaps TRBD2 (5 bases). Trimming removed 5 bases from V and 8 bases from J, with 22 bases in between. This CDR3 comprises 16 residues. CDR1 is SGHTA and CDR2 is FQGNSA in the germline V gene. The CDR3 region is CASSLGPAEYLYEQFF. DNA for the CDR3: TGTGCCAGCAGCCTCGGTCCAGCGGAGTATTTGTATGAGCAGTTCTTC.

This clonotype was picked up many times. This chain connects TRBV7-9 to TRBJ2-7; weak D call: TRBD1 (7 bases). CDR1 is SEHNR, CDR2 FQNEAQ, per germline (reference sequence). The CDR3 has 14 residues. Trimming took off 4 bases at V and 3 bases at J, with 13 bases between the two ends. CDR3 loop: CASSSMQGGYEQYF. The CDR3 DNA is TGTGCCAGCAGCTCCATGCAGGGGGGCTACGAGCAGTACTTC.

The chain employs TRBV10-3 and TRBJ1-2; no reliable D call. Trimming took off 4 bases at V and 3 bases at J, with 15 bases between the two ends. CDR1 and CDR2 from the germline V gene are ENHRY and SYGVKD. The CDR3 has 15 amino acids. CDR3 region: CAISATEDPYYGYTF. The CDR3 region has the DNA TGTGCCATCAGTGCAACAGAGGACCCATACTATGGCTACACCTTC.

Ten or more counts support this clonotype. This chain connects TRBV12-3 or TRBV12-4 to TRBJ2-1; 8 bases line up with TRBD1. V lost 5 bases and J lost 2; bases outside the gene matches: 11. The CDR3 has 17 residues. The CDR3 loop is CASSRSPGTGAYNEQFF. CDR3 nucleotide sequence: TGTGCCAGCAGTCGATCACCCGGGACAGGCGCCTACAATGAGCAGTTCTTC.

The V gene is TRBV7-9, the J gene TRBJ1-4; tentative D call: TRBD1 (6 bases). This CDR3 has 13 residues. Trimming cost V 3 bases and J 8 bases, with 10 bases left between them. Germline CDR1 reads SEHNR; CDR2 reads FQNEAQ (reference sequence). CDR3 sequence: CASSFRDIEKLFF. In DNA, the CDR3 is TGTGCCAGCAGCTTCCGGGACATAGAAAAACTGTTTTTT.

The V and J genes are TRBV14 and TRBJ1-1; 8 bases line up with TRBD1. J gave up 7 bases and V 4 bases, and 8 bases lay outside the gene matches. CDR1 SGHDN and CDR2 FVKESK come from the germline V gene. The CDR3 is 14 residues long. CDR3 in DNA: TGTGCCAGCAGCCCTATGGACAGGGCTGATGAAGCTTTCTTT. This gives the protein CASSPMDRADEAFF.

V gene TRBV15 combines with J gene TRBJ1-1; 9 bases align to TRBD1. Germline CDR1 is LNHNV and CDR2 is YYDKDF (reference sequence). V was clipped by 0 bases and J by 7 bases; unmatched bases: 12. The CDR3 runs to 17 residues. The CDR3 is CATSRDPQGAAGNEAFF. The CDR3 nucleotides are TGTGCCACCAGCAGAGACCCACAGGGGGCGGCGGGTAATGAAGCTTTCTTT.

The genes are TRBV7-2 and TRBJ2-2; the D call may be TRBD1 or TRBD2 (6 bases each). Germline values: CDR1 SGHTA, CDR2 FQGNSA. This CDR3 is built from 15 residues. V dropped 7 bases and J dropped 1 base, with 13 bases sitting between them. The CDR3 sequence is CASIWGAGNTGELFF. The CDR3 coding sequence is TGTGCCAGCATTTGGGGGGCAGGGAACACCGGGGAGCTGTTTTTT.

This clonotype was seen only a few times. One base away lies a much larger clone, so this may be a sequencing read error. V gene TRBV3-1 combines with J gene TRBJ2-7; perhaps TRBD2 as D (6 bases). CDR1 is LGHDT and CDR2 is YNNKEL in the germline V gene (reference sequence). This CDR3 is built from 12 residues. For the CDR3, the DNA is TGTGCCGGCAGCCAAGGAGGGATCGAGCAGTACTTC. Amino acids: CAGSQGGIEQYF.

This clonotype has a handful of counts. J is TRBJ1-2 and V is TRBV7-9; TRBD1 matches at 10 bases. The CDR3 loop spans 12 amino acids. V lost 5 bases, J lost 8 bases, and 2 bases stayed unmatched. CDR1 and CDR2 from the germline V gene are SEHNR and FQNEAQ (reference sequence). This CDR3 is CASSQTGGGYTF. The CDR3 DNA reads TGTGCCAGCAGCCAGACAGGGGGCGGCTACACCTTC.

This clonotype was detected a few times. The chain is built from TRBV2 and TRBJ2-7; D remains unclear. Germline CDR1 reads SNHLY; CDR2 reads FYNNEI. V gave up 6 bases and J gave up 2 bases, with 14 bases separating them. The CDR3 spans 14 residues. The CDR3, as DNA: TGTGCCAGCAGCGACGACTTGAAAACCTACGAGCAGTACTTC. Translating it yields CASSDDLKTYEQYF.

In this sample, this clonotype turned up a few times. The chain joins TRBV7-2 to TRBJ2-3; D uncertain. The CDR3 loop spans 14 amino acids. Trimming shortened V by 6 bases and J by 1 base, and 11 bases separated the two germline ends. Germline V gives CDR1 SGHTA, CDR2 FQGNSA. CDR3 nucleotides: TGTGCCAGCAGTCCAGGACCTGGCACAGATACGCAGTATTTT. Its translation: CASSPGPGTDTQYF.

This clonotype was counted between two and nine times. The chain combines TRBV18 with TRBJ2-1; 9 positions agree with TRBD2. J lost 1 base, V lost 6 bases, and 16 bases had no gene match. Germline V gene sequence: CDR1 KGHSH, CDR2 LQKENI. The CDR3 runs 19 residues. The CDR3 here is CASSPKGVSAGGSYNEQFF. For the CDR3, the DNA is TGTGCCAGCTCGCCTAAGGGGGTCTCAGCGGGAGGATCCTACAATGAGCAGTTCTTC.

This clonotype was seen ten or more times. The gene calls are TRBV18 and TRBJ1-1; possibly TRBD1 for D (5 bases). Germline V gives CDR1 KGHSH, CDR2 LQKENI. CDR3 length: 15 residues. With 2 bases removed from V and 0 bases from J, the gap between germline ends came to 10 bases. CDR3 bases: TGTGCCAGCTCACCAAGGACATCCATGAACACTGAAGCTTTCTTT. This translates into CASSPRTSMNTEAFF.

A few counts support this clonotype. This sequence joins TRBV5-8 and TRBJ1-5; D possibly corresponds to TRBD1 (5 bases). The V gene's germline CDR1 is SGHTS and CDR2 YDEGEE. Trimming left V 3 bases short and J 2 bases short, with 9 bases between. The CDR3 covers 14 residues. The CDR3 nucleotides read TGTGCCAGCAGCTGGGGGGTGGGCAATCAGCCCCAGCATTTT. It translates to CASSWGVGNQPQHF.

In this sample, this clonotype turned up once. The rearrangement uses TRBV7-3 and TRBJ2-5, with 7 bases lining up with TRBD1. Germline lookup yields CDR1 SGHTA and CDR2 FQGTGA. V lost 5 bases to trimming and J lost 3 bases; unmatched junction nucleotides: 6. The CDR3 is made up of 14 amino acids. CDR3 in DNA: TGTGCCAGCAGCGACCCCGACAGGGAAGAGACCCAGTACTTC. It yields the protein CASSDPDREETQYF.

The table lists this clonotype with many counts. The CDR3 bases are TGTGCCAGCAGAGAAATGGGGGACCAAGCCTACGAGCAGTACTTC. It specifies CASREMGDQAYEQYF. V usage is TRBV6-1 and J usage is TRBJ2-7, with D tentatively TRBD1 or TRBD2 (5 bases each). The CDR3 extends over 15 amino acids. Trimming cost V 6 bases and J 2 bases, with 17 bases left between them. Germline assignment: CDR1 MNHNS and CDR2 SASEGT.

This clonotype was picked up many times. The V and J genes are TRBV28 and TRBJ2-7; no firm D call. The V end was cut by 1 base, the J end by 0 bases, with 13 bases between. The CDR3 spans 16 residues. Germline V CDR1 and CDR2: MDHEN, SYDVKM. The CDR3 DNA is TGTGCCAGCAGTTTATTGGCCCGAGTAGTCTCCTACGAGCAGTACTTC. This sequence encodes CASSLLARVVSYEQYF.

There are many counts of this clonotype. The chain links TRBV20-1 to TRBJ2-7, with a possible D match to TRBD1 (5 bases). CDR3 length: 16 residues. V lost 0 bases to trimming and J lost 0 bases, with 15 bases between them. Germline lookup yields CDR1 DFQATT and CDR2 SNEGSKA (reference sequence). The CDR3 region has the DNA TGCAGTGCTAGAGATTTTGGCCAGGGCGGCTCCTACGAGCAGTACTTC. This sequence encodes CSARDFGQGGSYEQYF.

There are many counts of this clonotype. V and J are TRBV12-3 or TRBV12-4 and TRBJ2-7; the match to TRBD1 covers 9 bases. This CDR3 comprises 14 residues. With 2 bases clipped from V and 8 bases from J, the junction kept 7 bases outside the gene matches. This CDR3 is CASSLRDREAKQYF. Written as DNA, the CDR3 is TGTGCCAGCAGTTTACGGGACAGGGAGGCTAAGCAGTACTTC.

This clonotype was recorded many times. The junction does not match germline at one end; this may be a read error. This chain uses TRBV7-7 with TRBJ2-5, with 8 bases aligning to TRBD1. Germline V lookup: CDR1 SSHAT, CDR2 FNYEAQ (reference sequence). This CDR3 has 14 amino acids. This CDR3 reads CASSSSPQGGTQYF. The CDR3 DNA follows: TGTGCTAGCAGCTCCTCCCCACAGGGGGGGACCCAGTACTTC.

There are many counts of this clonotype. J is TRBJ1-1 and V is TRBV29-1, with D maybe TRBD1 (5 bases). The V end was cut by 6 bases, the J end by 0 bases, with 14 bases between. The V gene's germline CDR1 is SQVTM and CDR2 ANQGSEA. This CDR3 comprises 14 residues. The CDR3 nucleotides read TGCAGCGTCGCACCGGGACCGTTGAACACTGAAGCTTTCTTT. Translated, it gives CSVAPGPLNTEAFF.

This clonotype has a handful of counts. The V call is TRBV15, the J call TRBJ1-1; possibly TRBD1 for D (6 bases). The CDR3 extends over 15 amino acids. CDR1 and CDR2 (germline): LNHNV, YYDKDF (reference sequence). V lost 1 base to trimming and J lost 6 bases, with 15 bases between them. The CDR3 nucleotides read TGTGCCACCAGCAGAGGTGGGGGGCTTTCGGCTGAAGCTTTCTTT. Amino acid sequence: CATSRGGGLSAEAFF. Full variable domain (rest looked up from reference TRBV15 and TRBJ1-1): DAMVIQNPRYQVTQFGKPVTLSCSQTLNHNVMYWYQQKSSQAPKLLFHYYDKDFNNEADTPDNFQSRRPNTSFCFLDIRSPGLGDTAMYLCATSRGGGLSAEAFFGQGTRLTVV.

This clonotype appeared many times. The chain combines TRBV6-1 with TRBJ2-7; D not certain. V lost 4 bases to trimming and J lost 4 bases, with 20 bases between them. The CDR3 runs to 16 residues. The V gene's germline CDR1 is MNHNS and CDR2 SASEGT. As DNA, the CDR3 is TGTGCCAGCAGTGGGAAATGGCGATCAGAGAGGTACGAGCAGTACTTC. Its translation: CASSGKWRSERYEQYF.

This clonotype was seen only a few times. The CDR3 DNA is TGTGCCAGCAGCCGCGCACGGGTTCGGAACACTGAAGCTTTCTTT. Translating it yields CASSRARVRNTEAFF. The chain has TRBV28 and TRBJ1-1, with D uncertain. V gave up 6 bases and J gave up 1 base, with 15 bases separating them. The CDR3 is 15 amino acids. Per the germline V gene, CDR1 is MDHEN and CDR2 is SYDVKM.

The CDR3 reads CASSPVKGHGYTF. In nucleotides, the CDR3 is TGTGCCAGCAGCCCCGTAAAGGGACATGGCTACACCTTC. The chain is built from TRBV7-2 and TRBJ1-2; D is possibly TRBD1 (5 bases). The CDR3 is 13 residues long. V lost 5 bases and J lost 6, with 13 bases in between. The V gene's germline CDR1 is SGHTA and CDR2 FQGNSA.